Described below is a single T cell receptor beta chain sequence and its context. Antigen specificity is unknown. This entry comes from a study of T cell responses to AZD1222 COVID-19 vaccine. Regarding the study as a whole: The breadth and depth of Spike-specific TCRs increased once two AZD1222 doses had been given. Donors, mostly white British, included more females; clonal diversity was possibly underestimated. Scientists sampled the repertoires only once the peak T cell response had passed.

The assay was immunoSEQ multiplex PCR, and TCRdb's table has in-frame clones only and misses some. The sample consists of about 39,000 clones, about 90% of them appearing once. The clonotype originates from an adult who received the MenACWY meningococcal vaccine as a control. Sequenced here: peripheral blood, sampled 28 days after the second dose of the MenACWY control vaccine.

The CDR3 nucleotides are TGCAGCGTTAGGGGCGGGAGCTCCTACAATGAGCAGTTCTTC. As protein: CSVRGGSSYNEQFF. This rearrangement joins TRBV29-1 to TRBJ2-1, with TRBD2 identical over 7 bases. The CDR3 consists of 14 residues. V gave up 5 bases and J gave up 0 bases; unmatched junction bases: 4. Per the germline V gene, CDR1 is SQVTM and CDR2 is ANQGSEA.